What follows are 8 T cell receptor beta chains derived from one specimen sequenced in a study of graft-versus-host responses after intestinal transplantation. This table comes from immunoSEQ multiplex PCR, and its TCRdb copy is limited to in-frame clones, with some not included. The sample comprises 25,000 to 35,000 clones, 85% to 95% of which are singletons, and under 0.9% rests with the top ten. Sample: PBMCs, taken about ten weeks after intestinal transplant. These TCRs come from a human patient who received an intestinal transplant, so some T cells may come from the graft donor.

V and J are TRBV2 and TRBJ1-2, with no clear D. V gave up 1 base and J gave up 3 bases, with 3 bases separating them. This CDR3 region has 12 residues. CDR1 SNHLY and CDR2 FYNNEI come from the germline V gene. The CDR3 nucleotides read TGTGCCAGCAGTGAAGGGGACTATGGCTACACCTTC. It encodes CASSEGDYGYTF.

The chain has TRBV7-9 and TRBJ2-1; D remains ambiguous. Germline assignment: CDR1 SEHNR and CDR2 FQNEAQ (reference sequence). This CDR3 has 15 amino acids. Trimming took off 7 bases at V and 6 bases at J, with 19 bases between the two ends. The CDR3 reads CASTTPESSPNEQFF. CDR3 nucleotides: TGTGCCAGCACGACCCCCGAATCGAGCCCCAATGAGCAGTTCTTC.

The chain joins TRBV27 to TRBJ1-5; D is ambiguous. Trimming shortened V by 2 bases and J by 6 bases, and 8 bases separated the two germline ends. There are 13 residues in the CDR3. The germline gives CDR1 MNHEY, CDR2 SMNVEV (reference sequence). CDR3 nucleotides: TGTGCCAGCAGTTTAAGCGGTTTTCAGCCCCAGCATTTT. The encoded protein is CASSLSGFQPQHF.

The gene calls are TRBV4-3 and TRBJ2-7; D possibly uses TRBD1 or TRBD2 (5 bases each). The CDR3 sequence is 15 residues long. Germline CDR1 LGHNA, CDR2 YSLEER. The V gene lost 1 base and the J gene lost 0 bases, with 10 bases spanning the gap. The CDR3 loop reads CASSQVMGTSYEQYF. The CDR3, as DNA: TGCGCCAGCAGCCAAGTAATGGGGACCTCCTACGAGCAGTACTTC.

The rearrangement joins TRBV14 to TRBJ2-5, with 13 bases matching TRBD2. The V segment lost 2 bases and the J segment 5 bases; nucleotides outside the gene matches: 5. The CDR3 has 16 amino acids. Per germline, CDR1 SGHDN and CDR2 FVKESK. DNA of the CDR3: TGTGCCAGCAGCCAACCGGGACTAGCGGGGTATGAGACCCAGTACTTC. Translating it yields CASSQPGLAGYETQYF.

About this clone: The sample carries other DNA sequences with the same CDR3. CDR3 amino acids: CASSEVQGQQETQYF. The CDR3 nucleotides read TGTGCCAGCAGTGAGGTCCAAGGACAGCAAGAGACCCAGTACTTC. The chain uses TRBV6-1 and TRBJ2-5, with D possibly matching TRBD1 (6 bases). CDR3 length: 15 residues. The V gene lost 3 bases and the J gene lost 2 bases, with 13 bases spanning the gap. CDR1 and CDR2 (germline): MNHNS, SASEGT.

The chain joins TRBV4-1 to TRBJ2-3, with D perhaps matching TRBD1 (5 bases). The CDR3 is made up of 19 amino acids. Germline CDR1 and CDR2: MGHRA and YSYEKL. Trimming stripped 2 bases from V and 1 base from J, with 22 bases between. CDR3 nucleotide sequence: TGCGCCAGCAGCCAAATCAGCAGACTTTACAGGTGGGGCACAGATACGCAGTATTTT. As protein: CASSQISRLYRWGTDTQYF.

For this clone: The same CDR3 can be traced to other DNA sequences in this sample. The CDR3 protein is CASSVGGTGELFF. Written as DNA, the CDR3 is TGTGCCAGCAGCGTTGGGGGCACCGGGGAGCTGTTTTTT. The genes are TRBV9 and TRBJ2-2; either TRBD1 or TRBD2 may fit D (5 bases each). The CDR3 covers 13 residues. CDR1 and CDR2 from the germline V gene are SGDLS and YYNGEE. V was shortened by 2 bases and J by 4 bases, with 6 bases between the two germline ends.